These 16 T cell receptor beta chains originate from one sample sequenced in a study of Ad26.COV2.S vaccination and SARS-CoV-2 variants. The treatment denotes: about 20 received Ad26.COV2.S at low or high dose, single or two shots; about five received placebo; per-sample allocation not given. Samples were taken on day 63 after the first vaccine or placebo injection. The repertoire was sequenced with immunoSEQ multiplex PCR; TCRdb's copy has only in-frame clones and lacks some. The repertoire consists of 300,000 to 400,000 clones, with about 87% occurring once and the leading ten covering 6.4%. The sequenced sample was peripheral blood, obtained in a trial of Ad26.COV2.S vaccine versus placebo. The receptors were sampled from a person aged 18-65 years who received the Ad26.COV2.S COVID-19 vaccine or a placebo.

V gene TRBV4-3 combines with J gene TRBJ1-1, with 8 bases identical to TRBD1. This CDR3 spans 13 amino acids. Germline V gene sequence: CDR1 LGHNA, CDR2 YSLEER. Trimming took 5 bases from V and 11 from J; bases not matched to a gene: 10. In DNA, the CDR3 is TGCGCCAGCAGCTTAGGACAGGGTAATGTTGCTTTCTTT. It codes for CASSLGQGNVAFF.

This clone showed up just a few times. The V call is TRBV4-1, the J call TRBJ2-7; 10 bases match TRBD2. The length of the CDR3 is 14 residues. Germline CDR1 is MGHRA and CDR2 is YSYEKL. V lost 4 bases, J lost 1 base, and 1 base stayed unmatched. Here the CDR3 DNA reads TGCGCCAGCAGCCTAGCGGGAGGTTCCTACGAGCAGTACTTC. It encodes CASSLAGGSYEQYF.

A few counts support this clone. CDR3 amino acids: CASSLRGVSSYEQYF. The CDR3 DNA follows: TGTGCCAGCAGCTTGAGGGGAGTTTCCTCCTACGAGCAGTACTTC. The V call is TRBV7-9, the J call TRBJ2-7; D tentatively fits TRBD1 or TRBD2 (5 bases each). The V gene lost 3 bases and the J gene lost 0 bases, with 12 bases spanning the gap. Looked up from germline, CDR1 is SEHNR and CDR2 is FQNEAQ (reference sequence). The CDR3 has 15 amino acids.

The chain uses TRBV19 and TRBJ1-5, with 7 nucleotides matching TRBD1. The trim removed 8 bases at V and 7 bases at J, leaving 5 bases unmatched. Germline loops: CDR1 LNHDA, CDR2 SQIVND (reference sequence). This CDR3 has 12 amino acids. The DNA for the CDR3 is TGTGCCAGTCGAACAGGGGACCAGCCCCAGCATTTT. Translation gives CASRTGDQPQHF.

This clone was seen once. The chain carries TRBV7-9 and TRBJ2-3, with D unresolved. Per germline, CDR1 SEHNR and CDR2 FQNEAQ (reference sequence). Deletions cut 5 bases from V and 6 bases from J, with 12 bases between. The CDR3 totals 13 residues. The CDR3 is CASSPHSEDTQYF. In DNA form, the CDR3 reads TGTGCCAGCAGCCCCCACTCAGAGGATACGCAGTATTTT.

This chain joins TRBV7-3 and TRBJ2-6; perhaps D is TRBD1 or TRBD2 (5 bases each). Germline V gene data show CDR1 as SGHTA and CDR2 as FQGTGA. This CDR3 has 14 amino acids. V was shortened by 8 bases and J by 1 base, with 9 bases between the two germline ends. The CDR3 DNA reads TGTGCCAGCGTTTGGGGGTCTGGGGCCAACGTCCTGACTTTC. Protein: CASVWGSGANVLTF.

The chain couples TRBV7-2 to TRBJ1-1, with 9 nucleotides matching TRBD1. V lost 1 base, J lost 11 bases, and 11 bases stayed unmatched. The germline V gene encodes CDR1 SGHTA and CDR2 FQGNSA. This CDR3 comprises 15 residues. The CDR3 loop reads CASSLGTGGAFNAFF. The CDR3 DNA reads TGTGCCAGCAGCTTAGGTACAGGGGGCGCCTTCAATGCTTTCTTT.

This sequence joins TRBV19 and TRBJ1-2; 11 bases align to TRBD1. The J segment lost 3 bases and the V segment lost 10 bases, leaving 7 bases of the junction unmatched. The CDR3 contains 14 residues. The germline V gene encodes CDR1 LNHDA and CDR2 SQIVND (reference sequence). The CDR3 is CATSDRGRHYGYTF. CDR3 in DNA: TGTGCCACTTCGGACAGGGGGCGTCACTATGGCTACACCTTC.

This sequence joins TRBV7-8 and TRBJ2-7; 7 nucleotides line up with TRBD1. This CDR3 is 17 amino acids long. Unmatched junction bases numbered 13, after V lost 5 bases and J lost 0 bases. Germline V gene lookup returns CDR1 SGHVS and CDR2 FQNEAQ. The CDR3 bases are TGTGCCAGCAGCCCCCCGAGGGGGCTGGCATCCTCCTACGAGCAGTACTTC. It is translated as CASSPPRGLASSYEQYF.

This clone is a singleton in its sample. The chain recombines TRBV9 with TRBJ2-2, with D perhaps TRBD1 or TRBD2 (5 bases each). V gave up 8 bases and J gave up 0 bases, with 17 bases separating them. CDR1 is SGDLS, CDR2 YYNGEE, per germline. CDR3 length equals 16 residues. This chain's CDR3 is CASGARGIANTGELFF. The CDR3 region has the DNA TGTGCCAGTGGGGCTCGGGGAATCGCGAACACCGGGGAGCTGTTTTTT.

The chain joins TRBV6-5 to TRBJ1-2; D is undetermined. Germline assignment: CDR1 MNHEY and CDR2 SVGAGI. The CDR3 is made up of 15 amino acids. V lost 7 bases to trimming and J lost 8 bases, with 23 bases between them. CDR3 sequence (DNA): TGTGCCAGCAACCCTTTGACGGGAGGGCACCCAGGCTACACCTTC. It codes for CASNPLTGGHPGYTF.

The J gene is TRBJ2-5, the V gene TRBV11-3, with D possibly TRBD2 on 6 matching bases. The CDR3 totals 18 residues. The ends were cut back, 0 bases at V and 2 bases at J, with 19 bases in the middle. Germline lookup yields CDR1 SGHNT and CDR2 YENEEA. For the CDR3, the DNA is TGTGCCAGCAGCTTAGATAGCGGCAGTACCTTACGTCAAGAGACCCAGTACTTC. It codes for CASSLDSGSTLRQETQYF.

V and J are TRBV7-9 and TRBJ2-7; TRBD1 might be the D (6 bases). Trimming left V 4 bases short and J 3 bases short, with 13 bases between. Germline V gene data show CDR1 as SEHNR and CDR2 as FQNEAQ (reference sequence). This CDR3 comprises 14 residues. The CDR3 bases are TGTGCCAGCAGCTCGACAGGAGAGAACTACGAGCAGTACTTC. Protein sequence: CASSSTGENYEQYF. The full variable domain, completed using reference TRBV7-9 and TRBJ2-7, is DTGVSQNPRHKITKRGQNVTFRCDPISEHNRLYWYRQTLGQGPEFLTYFQNEAQLEKSRLLSDRFSAERPKGSFSTLEIQRTEQGDSAMYLCASSSTGENYEQYFGPGTRLTVT.

This chain joins TRBV5-1 and TRBJ2-3; D gene unclear. V dropped 4 bases and J dropped 3 bases, with 18 bases sitting between them. The CDR3 sequence is 16 residues long. Per germline, CDR1 SGHRS and CDR2 YFSETQ. The CDR3 spells CASSRPVSGLTDTQYF. CDR3 coding DNA: TGCGCCAGCAGCCGACCCGTCTCCGGGCTGACAGATACGCAGTATTTT.

The chain links TRBV6-2 or TRBV6-3 to TRBJ2-1; D may be TRBD2 (6 bases). Germline assignment: CDR1 MNHEY and CDR2 SVGEGT. Trimming shortened V by 5 bases and J by 0 bases, and 20 bases separated the two germline ends. The CDR3 totals 18 residues. This chain's CDR3 is CASSNGGGALSSYNEQFF. The DNA for the CDR3 is TGTGCCAGCAGTAACGGGGGTGGGGCGTTAAGCTCCTACAATGAGCAGTTCTTC.

The genes are TRBV19 and TRBJ2-5, with TRBD2 identical over 11 bases. The CDR3 contains 14 residues. The V and J ends lost 9 bases and 7 bases, in that order; junction bases with no gene match: 10. CDR1 and CDR2 from the germline V gene are LNHDA and SQIVND (reference sequence). In DNA, the CDR3 is TGTGCCAGCTCCTCTAGCGGGGGGCGAGGGACCCAGTACTTC. This sequence encodes CASSSSGGRGTQYF. The full variable domain, rest sourced from reference TRBV19 and TRBJ2-5, is DGGITQSPKYLFRKEGQNVTLSCEQNLNHDAMYWYRQDPGQGLRLIYYSQIVNDFQKGDIAEGYSVSREKKESFPLTVTSAQKNPTAFYLCASSSSGGRGTQYFGPGTRLLVL.